A selection of T cell receptor beta chains follows, all from one sample in a study. TCRdb reprocessed the 5' RACE reads via MiXCR and lists one record per CDR3 protein. The table lists 55,000 to 70,000 distinct CDR3 sequences, 25% to 35% of them singletons. The sample comprised tumor-infiltrating memory CD4+ T cells sorted from the breast tumor. The receptors originated from a female donor with breast cancer. Each CDR3 is given with its conserved first and last residue. A D gene is named only where the DNA matches it firmly. The size field is filled for only some rows; it gives once, few, many or a size class.

clone_size: -; j_call: TRBJ1-2; d_call: -; v_call: TRBV4-3; cdr3_nt: TGCGCCAGCAGCCAAGATGTGGGCCGCTATGGCTACACCTTC; cdr3_aa: CASSQDVGRYGYTF
clone_size: -; j_call: TRBJ1-5; d_call: -; v_call: TRBV5-1; cdr3_nt: TGCGCCAGCAGCTTGGGGACACTCAATCAGCCCCAGCATTTT; cdr3_aa: CASSLGTLNQPQHF
clone_size: -; j_call: TRBJ2-3; d_call: TRBD1; v_call: TRBV12-3/TRBV12-4; cdr3_nt: TGTGCCAGCGGGTTCCGGGACAGGGTTCCAGATACGCAGTATTTT; cdr3_aa: CASGFRDRVPDTQYF
clone_size: many; j_call: TRBJ1-2; d_call: TRBD1; v_call: TRBV6-2/TRBV6-3; cdr3_nt: TGTGCCAGCAGTGGACAGGGAGGCTACACCTTC; cdr3_aa: CASSGQGGYTF
clone_size: -; j_call: TRBJ1-2; d_call: -; v_call: TRBV28; cdr3_nt: TGTGCCAGCAGTGAAGGGGGGCGATCGCTCTCCCACGTTAACTATGGCTACACCTTC; cdr3_aa: CASSEGGRSLSHVNYGYTF
clone_size: -; j_call: TRBJ1-4; d_call: TRBD1; v_call: TRBV6-5; cdr3_nt: TGTGCCACGAATTCAGGGGGCGCATCCCATGATGAAAAACTGTTTTTT; cdr3_aa: CATNSGGASHDEKLFF
clone_size: few; j_call: TRBJ2-6; d_call: -; v_call: TRBV7-9; cdr3_nt: TGTGCCAGCAGCTCTCTGAGGGCCAACGTCCTGACTTTC; cdr3_aa: CASSSLRANVLTF
clone_size: few; j_call: TRBJ2-5; d_call: TRBD1; v_call: TRBV9; cdr3_nt: TGTGCCAGCAGCGTAGGAGGTGGACAGGGAGGAGAGACCCAGTACTTC; cdr3_aa: CASSVGGGQGGETQYF
clone_size: many; j_call: TRBJ1-1; d_call: -; v_call: TRBV6-5; cdr3_nt: TGTGCCAGCAGTTACCAAGGGACGGTGAACACTGAAGCTTTCTTT; cdr3_aa: CASSYQGTVNTEAFF
clone_size: -; j_call: TRBJ2-2; d_call: -; v_call: TRBV7-3; cdr3_nt: TGTGCCAGCAGCTTTCCGGGGACCGGGGAGCTGTTTTTT; cdr3_aa: CASSFPGTGELFF
clone_size: few; j_call: TRBJ2-1; d_call: -; v_call: TRBV5-1; cdr3_nt: TGCGCCAGCAGCTCGCGCTCGCGAATAGCGGAACTTTACAATGAGCAGTTCTTC; cdr3_aa: CASSSRSRIAELYNEQFF
clone_size: -; j_call: TRBJ1-2; d_call: -; v_call: TRBV25-1; cdr3_nt: TGTGCCAGCAGTGAAAACTCGGGCTACACCTTC; cdr3_aa: CASSENSGYTF
clone_size: few; j_call: TRBJ1-5; d_call: -; v_call: TRBV28; cdr3_nt: TGTGCCAGCAGTTTAACACGGAGTTATAGCAATCAGCCCCAGCATTTT; cdr3_aa: CASSLTRSYSNQPQHF
clone_size: -; j_call: TRBJ2-7; d_call: TRBD1; v_call: TRBV6-5; cdr3_nt: TGTGCCAGCAGTCGGACAGGGATCACCGAGCAGTACTTC; cdr3_aa: CASSRTGITEQYF
clone_size: -; j_call: TRBJ2-3; d_call: TRBD2; v_call: TRBV7-2; cdr3_nt: TGTGCCAGCAGCCCACCACGGGGCGGGGGGGGGACAGATACGCAGTATTTT; cdr3_aa: CASSPPRGGGGTDTQYF
clone_size: few; j_call: TRBJ1-1; d_call: -; v_call: TRBV4-1; cdr3_nt: TGCGCCAGCAGCCAAGGGAGAAGAGCTACTGAAGCTTTCTTT; cdr3_aa: CASSQGRRATEAFF
clone_size: many; j_call: TRBJ2-5; d_call: -; v_call: TRBV5-1; cdr3_nt: TGCGCCAGCAGCATGGCTGTTCAGGAGACCCAGTACTTC; cdr3_aa: CASSMAVQETQYF
clone_size: few; j_call: TRBJ2-6; d_call: -; v_call: TRBV28; cdr3_nt: TGTGCCAGCAAAGGGGGAGGGCCATCGGGGGCCAACGTCCTGACTTTC; cdr3_aa: CASKGGGPSGANVLTF
clone_size: -; j_call: TRBJ1-1; d_call: TRBD1; v_call: TRBV11-2; cdr3_nt: TGTGCCAGCAGCTTAGAGGACAGGGGGCTGAACACTGAAGCTTTCTTT; cdr3_aa: CASSLEDRGLNTEAFF
clone_size: few; j_call: TRBJ1-1; d_call: TRBD1; v_call: TRBV6-6; cdr3_nt: TGTGCCAGCAGTTACGACAGGGGGAACACTGAAGCTTTCTTT; cdr3_aa: CASSYDRGNTEAFF
clone_size: -; j_call: TRBJ2-5; d_call: -; v_call: TRBV29-1; cdr3_nt: TGCAGCGTTGACGGGGACCGAGGGTTCTTAGAGACCCAGTACTTC; cdr3_aa: CSVDGDRGFLETQYF
clone_size: few; j_call: TRBJ2-1; d_call: TRBD2; v_call: TRBV6-6; cdr3_nt: TGTGCCAGCAGTTACTCGCTAGCGGGAGTACTGGAGTTCTTC; cdr3_aa: CASSYSLAGVLEFF
clone_size: -; j_call: TRBJ2-7; d_call: -; v_call: TRBV5-1; cdr3_nt: TGCGCCAGCAGCCCTAGGGAACAGGGTACCGACGAGCAGTACTTC; cdr3_aa: CASSPREQGTDEQYF
clone_size: -; j_call: TRBJ2-1; d_call: TRBD2; v_call: TRBV29-1; cdr3_nt: TGCAGCGTTGATAACGGGAGGTCCTCCAATAAGCAGTTCTTC; cdr3_aa: CSVDNGRSSNKQFF
clone_size: -; j_call: TRBJ2-5; d_call: -; v_call: TRBV7-2; cdr3_nt: TGTGCCAGCAGCATACGGACTGTACAAGAGACCCAGTACTTC; cdr3_aa: CASSIRTVQETQYF
clone_size: -; j_call: TRBJ1-1; d_call: -; v_call: TRBV5-1; cdr3_nt: TGCGCCAGCAGCTTGGATTTCCCGAACACTGAAGCTTTCTTT; cdr3_aa: CASSLDFPNTEAFF
clone_size: -; j_call: TRBJ1-5; d_call: -; v_call: TRBV4-2; cdr3_nt: TGTGCCAGCAGCCAAGATGGTGGCAGCGTCAATCAGCCCCAGCATTTT; cdr3_aa: CASSQDGGSVNQPQHF
clone_size: few; j_call: TRBJ2-7; d_call: -; v_call: TRBV7-6; cdr3_nt: TGTGCCAGCAGCAAGGGACGAGAGTTGGAGCAGTACTTC; cdr3_aa: CASSKGRELEQYF
clone_size: -; j_call: TRBJ2-4; d_call: -; v_call: TRBV20-1; cdr3_nt: TGCAGTGCTAAGAGAAGCGGCATTCAGTACTTC; cdr3_aa: CSAKRSGIQYF
clone_size: -; j_call: TRBJ2-1; d_call: TRBD2; v_call: TRBV20-1; cdr3_nt: TGCAGTGGGGGACTAGCGACTACGGCAAATGAGCAGTTCTTC; cdr3_aa: CSGGLATTANEQFF
clone_size: -; j_call: TRBJ2-7; d_call: TRBD1; v_call: TRBV6-5; cdr3_nt: TGTGCCAGCAGTTACTCATCAGGGGGCTACGAGCAGTACTTC; cdr3_aa: CASSYSSGGYEQYF
clone_size: -; j_call: TRBJ2-7; d_call: TRBD1; v_call: TRBV7-2; cdr3_nt: TGTGCCAGCAGCTATGGGACAGGGAGTTACGAGCAGTACTTC; cdr3_aa: CASSYGTGSYEQYF
clone_size: few; j_call: TRBJ2-1; d_call: -; v_call: TRBV7-2; cdr3_nt: TGTGCCAGCAGCCCAGGCCTGGGCGCCTACAATGAGCAGTTCTTC; cdr3_aa: CASSPGLGAYNEQFF
clone_size: -; j_call: TRBJ1-5; d_call: -; v_call: TRBV5-1; cdr3_nt: TGCGCCAGCAGTTCTGGGGAGGGCAATCAGCCCCAGCATTTT; cdr3_aa: CASSSGEGNQPQHF
clone_size: -; j_call: TRBJ1-4; d_call: -; v_call: TRBV12-3/TRBV12-4; cdr3_nt: TGTGCCAGCAGTTTAGGGACTAATGAAAAACTGTTTTTT; cdr3_aa: CASSLGTNEKLFF
clone_size: -; j_call: TRBJ1-1; d_call: -; v_call: TRBV4-1; cdr3_nt: TGCGCCAGCAGCCGATCCGGGGGACTGAACACTGAAGCTTTCTTT; cdr3_aa: CASSRSGGLNTEAFF
clone_size: -; j_call: TRBJ2-3; d_call: -; v_call: TRBV5-1; cdr3_nt: TGCGCCAGCAGCTTGGCCTCGGTGAGTGATACGGATACGCAGTATTTT; cdr3_aa: CASSLASVSDTDTQYF
clone_size: few; j_call: TRBJ1-2; d_call: -; v_call: TRBV28; cdr3_nt: TGTGCCAGCAGTTCAAGGGACGGCTACACCTTC; cdr3_aa: CASSSRDGYTF
clone_size: -; j_call: TRBJ2-1; d_call: -; v_call: TRBV7-2; cdr3_nt: TGTGCCAGCAGCTTAGGCACCCTCTGGAATGAGCAGTTCTTC; cdr3_aa: CASSLGTLWNEQFF
clone_size: few; j_call: TRBJ2-2; d_call: TRBD1; v_call: TRBV6-2/TRBV6-3; cdr3_nt: TGTGCCAGCAATGACAGGGGGCTGCACACCGGGGAGCTGTTTTTT; cdr3_aa: CASNDRGLHTGELFF
clone_size: -; j_call: TRBJ1-5; d_call: -; v_call: TRBV6-1; cdr3_nt: TGTGCCAACAGTGTCGTTGGGGCAGGCCAGCCCCAGCATTTT; cdr3_aa: CANSVVGAGQPQHF
clone_size: -; j_call: TRBJ2-5; d_call: TRBD2; v_call: TRBV30; cdr3_nt: TGTGCGATGGCGGCTAGCGGGAGGGGGGAGACCCAGTACTTC; cdr3_aa: CAMAASGRGETQYF
clone_size: many; j_call: TRBJ1-1; d_call: -; v_call: TRBV7-9; cdr3_nt: TGTGCCAGCAGCTTAAATTCCGGCACTGAAGCTTTCTTT; cdr3_aa: CASSLNSGTEAFF
clone_size: -; j_call: TRBJ2-3; d_call: -; v_call: TRBV5-1; cdr3_nt: TGCGCCAGCAGCGCCGGGACAAACCCAACAGATACGCAGTATTTT; cdr3_aa: CASSAGTNPTDTQYF